Included here is one T cell receptor beta chain sequence, with context. The data were obtained in a study of blood T cells in healthy people across ages. Study-wide context: With template switching, about one barcoded beta molecule was captured per two T cells.

Combining a sample-barcoded 5' primer with a J-beta primer mix, a second PCR ran for roughly 7 to 12 cycles. A tag from a template-switch adaptor with 12 random nucleotides marked each cDNA molecule. Each CDR3 protein is one row after TCRdb ran MiXCR on the 5' RACE reads. The table has around 1,800,000 distinct CDR3 sequences, 39% seen once. The length of the CDR3 is 14 residues. Germline V gene lookup returns CDR1 MNHGY and CDR2 SAAAGT. Trimming left V 11 bases short and J 1 base short, with 15 bases between. This clonotype was obtained from a human donor in good health. Sequenced: blood. The chain combines TRBV6-8 with TRBJ2-4; no reliable D call. As DNA, the CDR3 is TGTGCCTCAGACGGTGGTAAGGCCAAAAACATTCAGTACTTC. Its translation: CASDGGKAKNIQYF.